This T cell receptor (beta chain) originates from a study of blood T cell repertoires in COVID-19. V was clipped by 6 bases and J by 14 bases, with 20 bases between them. Germline CDR1 MNHNY, CDR2 SVGAGI (reference sequence). The CDR3 runs to 14 residues. Participants spanned ages about 18 to 95 years and resided in roughly 26 US areas. Sequencing was performed with immunoSEQ multiplex PCR; in TCRdb, only in-frame clones are kept and a portion is missing. The sample lists 300,000 to 400,000 clones; around nine tenths were seen once. The TCR sequence derives from a woman younger than 35 who had recovered from COVID-19. The rearrangement joins TRBV6-6 to TRBJ1-6; no definite D call. The sequenced sample was PBMCs or T cells enriched from blood (not recorded which). CDR3 sequence: CASRTKNTEGTLHF. The CDR3, as DNA: TGTGCCAGCAGAACAAAAAACACGGAGGGCACCCTCCACTTT.